This TCR beta chain was recovered during a study of cytomegalovirus exposure and HLA in healthy donors. The V gene's germline CDR1 is MNHEY and CDR2 SVGAGI. CDR3 size: 14 residues. The V gene end was trimmed by 8 bases and the J gene end by 4 bases; junction bases not matched to a gene: 7. The PCR contained 60 Vbeta and 13 Jbeta primers. Measured with immunoSEQ multiplex PCR; TCRdb has only the in-frame clones, and not every one. The sample consists of tens of thousands of clones, roughly 70% of them appearing once. Sequencing input: PBMCs. The V and J genes are TRBV6-5 and TRBJ2-7, with 11 bases matching TRBD2. The sequence derives from a woman aged 45-65 years in good health and CMV-seropositive. CDR3 in amino acids: CASYSGRAMYEQYF. CDR3 sequence (DNA): TGTGCCAGCTATAGCGGGAGGGCCATGTACGAGCAGTACTTC.